What follows are 27 T cell receptor beta chains derived from one specimen sequenced in a study of blood T cell repertoires in COVID-19. The assay was immunoSEQ multiplex PCR, and TCRdb's table has in-frame clones only and misses some. The repertoire holds approximately 210,000 clones, with about 80% as singletons. Sequenced material: peripheral blood. The source of these receptors is a woman in her forties with active or convalescent COVID-19.

The chain recombines TRBV5-1 with TRBJ1-2; TRBD1 aligns across 10 bases. The CDR3 covers 16 residues. Germline-derived CDR1 and CDR2 are SGHRS and YFSETQ. V trimming: 3 bases; J trimming: 4 bases; junction bases outside the gene matches: 9. CDR3 amino acids: CASSSGGTGDVYGYTF. The CDR3 bases are TGCGCCAGCAGCTCGGGAGGGACAGGGGACGTCTATGGCTACACCTTC. Full variable domain (rest looked up from reference TRBV5-1 and TRBJ1-2): KAGVTQTPRYLIKTRGQQVTLSCSPISGHRSVSWYQQTPGQGLQFLFEYFSETQRNKGNFPGRFSGRQFSNSRSEMNVSTLELGDSALYLCASSSGGTGDVYGYTFGSGTRLTVV.

The CDR3 region has the DNA TGCGCCAGCAGCGTAAGACAGGGGACGCTAACTGAAGCTTTCTTT. It codes for CASSVRQGTLTEAFF. The rearrangement uses TRBV5-1 and TRBJ1-1; TRBD1 aligns across 8 bases. V shed 4 bases and J 5 bases; nucleotides not matched to a gene: 10. This CDR3 contains 15 residues. The germline gives CDR1 SGHRS, CDR2 YFSETQ.

The rearrangement links TRBV5-6 to TRBJ1-6; TRBD1 might be the D (6 bases). V lost 3 bases and J 13 bases, leaving 14 bases between the germline ends. The CDR3 sequence is 13 residues long. CDR1 is SGHDT, CDR2 YYEEEE, per germline. The CDR3 sequence is CASSWGGRSPLHF. The CDR3 nucleotides read TGTGCCAGCAGCTGGGGGGGCAGGTCGCCCCTCCACTTT.

In its sample, this clone was seen a few times. The chain is built from TRBV4-1 and TRBJ2-7, with D possibly matching TRBD1 (7 bases). Deletions cut 1 base from V and 1 base from J, with 14 bases between. This CDR3 comprises 16 residues. Looked up from germline, CDR1 is MGHRA and CDR2 is YSYEKL. The CDR3 loop reads CASSQGRQGGSYEQYF. For the CDR3, the DNA is TGCGCCAGCAGCCAAGGCCGGCAGGGGGGTTCCTACGAGCAGTACTTC.

This rearrangement joins TRBV3-1 (or the pseudogene TRBV3-2) to TRBJ1-1; D is unclear. The CDR3 is 11 amino acids. The germline V gene encodes CDR1 LGHDT and CDR2 YNNKEL (reference sequence). Trimming removed 7 bases from V and 7 bases from J, with 10 bases in between. CDR3 protein: CASNQRDEAFF. DNA of the CDR3: TGTGCCAGCAACCAGCGGGATGAAGCTTTCTTT.

This chain joins TRBV11-3 and TRBJ2-2, with 14 bases identical to TRBD2. Losses at the gene ends were 5 bases for V and 2 bases for J; bases not matched to a gene: 13. Germline V gives CDR1 SGHNT, CDR2 YENEEA. The length of the CDR3 is 20 residues. CDR3 nucleotides: TGTGCCAGCAGCCCACCCCCGGGACTAGCGGGAGTCGTAAACACCGGGGAGCTGTTTTTT. It is translated as CASSPPPGLAGVVNTGELFF.

This clone was seen only a few times. The chain uses TRBV5-4 and TRBJ1-2, with 9 bases aligning to TRBD1. J lost 4 bases, V lost 4 bases, and 17 bases had no gene match. In germline, CDR1 is SGHNT, CDR2 YYREEE (reference sequence). This CDR3 has 18 residues. The CDR3 loop is CASSPTGDRDGHRYGYTF. The CDR3 DNA reads TGTGCCAGCAGCCCTACAGGGGACAGGGACGGACATCGCTATGGCTACACCTTC.

The gene calls are TRBV6-5 and TRBJ1-1; TRBD1 might be the D (6 bases). V lost 2 bases to trimming and J lost 7 bases, with 17 bases between them. The CDR3 contains 15 residues. CDR1 and CDR2 from the germline V gene are MNHEY and SVGAGI. The CDR3 here is CASSYPGQRVSEAFF. The DNA for the CDR3 is TGTGCCAGCAGTTACCCTGGACAGAGGGTTAGTGAAGCTTTCTTT.

The rearrangement joins TRBV2 to TRBJ1-6; possibly TRBD1 for D (6 bases). Trimming removed 1 base at V and 10 bases at J, with 17 bases between. This CDR3 spans 16 amino acids. CDR1 is SNHLY and CDR2 is FYNNEI in the germline V gene. The CDR3 loop reads CASSEGRGGAGSPLHF. The CDR3, as DNA: TGTGCCAGCAGTGAAGGAAGGGGGGGAGCGGGGTCACCCCTCCACTTT.

The chain links TRBV19 to TRBJ2-7, with TRBD2 matching over 8 bases. CDR1 LNHDA and CDR2 SQIVND come from the germline V gene (reference sequence). The CDR3 extends over 16 amino acids. V trimming: 2 bases; J trimming: 0 bases; junction bases outside the gene matches: 6. The CDR3 spells CASSIFGGDGSYEQYF. CDR3 sequence (DNA): TGTGCCAGTAGTATATTCGGGGGGGACGGCTCCTACGAGCAGTACTTC.

The chain combines TRBV30 with TRBJ1-5, with TRBD1 identical over 8 bases. The CDR3 extends over 15 amino acids. V was clipped by 5 bases and J by 0 bases; unmatched bases: 6. Germline V gene sequence: CDR1 GTSNPN, CDR2 SVGIG (reference sequence). DNA for the CDR3: TGTGCCTGGGGGACAGGCGAGAATAGCAATCAGCCCCAGCATTTT. Amino acid sequence: CAWGTGENSNQPQHF.

The V gene is TRBV30, the J gene TRBJ2-7, with D perhaps TRBD1 (6 bases). The V gene's germline CDR1 is GTSNPN and CDR2 SVGIG (reference sequence). Trimming took 1 base from V and 2 from J, leaving 15 bases between them. The CDR3 runs to 15 residues. The CDR3 nucleotides read TGTGCCTGGAGTGCTGGGGGCTCCTATACCTACGAGCAGTACTTC. Its protein product is CAWSAGGSYTYEQYF.

The V gene is TRBV18, the J gene TRBJ1-2, with D uncertain. The germline V gene has CDR1 KGHSH and CDR2 LQKENI. With 5 bases removed from V and 3 bases from J, the gap between germline ends came to 4 bases. The CDR3 loop spans 11 amino acids. Here the CDR3 DNA reads TGTGCCAGCTCAAGAGACTATGGCTACACCTTC. It codes for CASSRDYGYTF.

V is TRBV2 and J is TRBJ1-5; 9 bases are shared with TRBD1. This CDR3 comprises 14 residues. The junction had 2 bases not matched to a gene; V was cut back by 4 bases and J by 4 bases. Germline V gives CDR1 SNHLY, CDR2 FYNNEI. The CDR3 is CASSGDRENQPQHF. The CDR3 DNA reads TGTGCCAGCAGTGGGGACAGGGAAAATCAGCCCCAGCATTTT.

The chain employs TRBV11-3 and TRBJ2-6; 9 nucleotides match TRBD1. CDR1 SGHNT and CDR2 YENEEA come from the germline V gene. V shed 3 bases, J shed 4 bases, and the junction held 7 bases outside the gene matches. The CDR3 loop spans 17 amino acids. The CDR3 DNA reads TGTGCCAGCAGCTTGAGACAGGGGGGCGTGGGGGCCAACGTCCTGACTTTC. Translation gives CASSLRQGGVGANVLTF.

The J gene is TRBJ2-2, the V gene TRBV7-2; possible D gene TRBD1, 6 bases. Germline V gene sequence: CDR1 SGHTA, CDR2 FQGNSA. The CDR3 runs to 16 residues. The ends were cut back, 1 base at V and 0 bases at J, with 9 bases in the middle. CDR3 sequence reads: CASSLVTGANTGELFF. The CDR3 region has the DNA TGTGCCAGCAGCTTAGTGACAGGAGCGAACACCGGGGAGCTGTTTTTT.

The table lists this clone with many counts. The chain joins TRBV29-1 to TRBJ1-2, with a tentative D call TRBD1 (6 bases). CDR3 length equals 14 residues. CDR1 SQVTM and CDR2 ANQGSEA come from the germline V gene. The V and J ends lost 5 bases and 4 bases respectively, with 17 bases between them. CDR3 protein: CSVSLPGVSYGYTF. As DNA, the CDR3 is TGCAGCGTTTCTCTACCAGGGGTTAGCTATGGCTACACCTTC.

The chain uses TRBV11-2 and TRBJ1-1; 10 bases fit TRBD1. The CDR3 consists of 16 residues. Trimming took 6 bases from V and 5 from J; bases not matched to a gene: 12. CDR1 is SGHAT, CDR2 FQNNGV, per germline. As DNA, the CDR3 is TGTGCCAGCAGAACGCCGGGACAGGGGATTCGTACTGAAGCTTTCTTT. Translation gives CASRTPGQGIRTEAFF.

This chain links TRBV14 with TRBJ1-3; the D gene is possibly TRBD1 (6 bases). V lost 4 bases to trimming and J lost 4 bases, with 14 bases between them. Germline V lookup: CDR1 SGHDN, CDR2 FVKESK. This CDR3 region has 15 residues. The CDR3 region is CASSRDTGLGNTIYF. The CDR3 DNA reads as TGTGCCAGCAGCCGAGATACAGGGCTGGGAAACACCATATATTTT.

This clone was seen a single time. V and J are TRBV6-5 and TRBJ2-3; D might be TRBD1 (5 bases). Germline assignment: CDR1 MNHEY and CDR2 SVGAGI. The CDR3 is made up of 14 amino acids. With 6 bases removed from V and 7 bases from J, the gap between germline ends came to 17 bases. CDR3 bases: TGTGCCAGCAGCCGAGACAGAACTCGAAATACGCAGTATTTT. This gives the protein CASSRDRTRNTQYF.

The DNA of the CDR3 is TGTGCCAGCAGGGGCGAATCGGAGACCCAGTACTTC. This codes for CASRGESETQYF. The chain joins TRBV7-9 to TRBJ2-5; D ambiguous. There are 12 residues in the CDR3. V was clipped by 6 bases and J by 5 bases, with 10 bases between them. Germline V gene lookup returns CDR1 SEHNR and CDR2 FQNEAQ (reference sequence).

The rearrangement uses TRBV9 and TRBJ2-2, with 8 bases matching TRBD2. Germline V gives CDR1 SGDLS, CDR2 YYNGEE. CDR3 length: 15 residues. J was trimmed by 1 base and V by 2 bases; bases with no gene match: 1. The chain's CDR3 is CASSVTSGNTGELFF. The CDR3 bases are TGTGCCAGCAGCGTTACTAGCGGGAACACCGGGGAGCTGTTTTTT. The full variable domain, its missing parts supplied by reference TRBV9 and TRBJ2-2, is DSGVTQTPKHLITATGQRVTLRCSPRSGDLSVYWYQQSLDQGLQFLIQYYNGEERAKGNILERFSAQQFPDLHSELNLSSLELGDSALYFCASSVTSGNTGELFFGEGSRLTVL.

The V gene is TRBV12-2, the J gene TRBJ1-1. TRBV12-2 is assigned pseudogene status. The CDR3 is made up of 12 amino acids. The CDR3 is CASRSTGGRAFF. The CDR3 DNA is TGTGCAAGTCGCTCCACGGGGGGCAGGGCTTTCTTT.

V usage is TRBV4-2 and J usage is TRBJ2-1; 8 bases map to TRBD2. CDR1 and CDR2 from the germline V gene are LGHNA and YNFKEQ. The V and J ends lost 0 bases and 3 bases, in that order; junction bases with no gene match: 13. The CDR3 totals 19 residues. Here the CDR3 DNA reads TGTGCCAGCAGCCAAGACAACGGGGGGGCGAGATTTTACTACAATGAGCAGTTCTTC. As protein: CASSQDNGGARFYYNEQFF.

This clone was detected only once. The rearrangement uses TRBV6-5 and TRBJ2-3, with 8 bases identical to TRBD2. This CDR3 spans 14 amino acids. V lost 2 bases and J lost 7; bases outside the gene matches: 5. Per the germline V gene, CDR1 is MNHEY and CDR2 is SVGAGI. This CDR3 is CASSYGTSIYTQYF. In DNA form, the CDR3 reads TGTGCCAGCAGTTACGGGACTAGTATATATACGCAGTATTTT.

This chain uses TRBV14 with TRBJ2-5, with D tentatively TRBD2 (5 bases). This CDR3 comprises 15 residues. Trimming shortened V by 4 bases and J by 1 base, and 13 bases separated the two germline ends. Germline-derived CDR1 and CDR2 are SGHDN and FVKESK. CDR3 nucleotides: TGTGCCAGCAGCCTGCTGGACGGACTCCAAGAGACCCAGTACTTC. This codes for CASSLLDGLQETQYF.

This sequence joins TRBV5-1 and TRBJ1-1; TRBD1 aligns across 11 bases. Unmatched junction bases numbered 7, after V lost 4 bases and J lost 5 bases. There are 15 residues in the CDR3. CDR1 and CDR2 (germline): SGHRS, YFSETQ. CDR3 nucleotides: TGCGCCAGCAGCGCGGGACAGGGGGTTGGGACTGAAGCTTTCTTT. It specifies CASSAGQGVGTEAFF.